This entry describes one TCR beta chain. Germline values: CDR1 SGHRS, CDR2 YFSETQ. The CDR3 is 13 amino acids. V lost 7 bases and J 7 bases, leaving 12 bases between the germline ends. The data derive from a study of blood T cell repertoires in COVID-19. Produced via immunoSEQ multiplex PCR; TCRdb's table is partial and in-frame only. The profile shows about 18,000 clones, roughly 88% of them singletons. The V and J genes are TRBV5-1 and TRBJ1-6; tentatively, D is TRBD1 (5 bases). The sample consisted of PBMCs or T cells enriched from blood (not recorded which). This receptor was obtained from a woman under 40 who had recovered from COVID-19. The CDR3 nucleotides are TGCGCCAGCGGGGGGACGGAAAATTCACCCCTCCACTTT. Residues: CASGGTENSPLHF.